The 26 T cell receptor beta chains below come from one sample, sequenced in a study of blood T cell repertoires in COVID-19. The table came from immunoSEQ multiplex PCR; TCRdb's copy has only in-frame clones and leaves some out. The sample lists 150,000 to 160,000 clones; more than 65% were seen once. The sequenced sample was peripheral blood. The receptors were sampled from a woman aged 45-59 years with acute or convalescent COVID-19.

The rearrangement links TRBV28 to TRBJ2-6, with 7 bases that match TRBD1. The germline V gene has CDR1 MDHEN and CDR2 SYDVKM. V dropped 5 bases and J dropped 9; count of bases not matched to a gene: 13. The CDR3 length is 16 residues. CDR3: CASSPDRVFPVNVLTF. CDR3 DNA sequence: TGTGCCAGCAGTCCCGACAGGGTCTTTCCCGTCAACGTCCTGACTTTC. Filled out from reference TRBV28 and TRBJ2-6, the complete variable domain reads DVKVTQSSRYLVKRTGEKVFLECVQDMDHENMFWYRQDPGLGLRLIYFSYDVKMKEKGDIPEGYSVSREKKERFSLILESASTNQTSMYLCASSPDRVFPVNVLTFGAGSRLTVL.

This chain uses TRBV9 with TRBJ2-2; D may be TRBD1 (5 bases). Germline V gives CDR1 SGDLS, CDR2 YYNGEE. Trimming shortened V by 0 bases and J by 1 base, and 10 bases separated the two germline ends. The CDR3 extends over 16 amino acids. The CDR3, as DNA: TGTGCCAGCAGCGTAGCTCAACAGGTGAACACCGGGGAGCTGTTTTTT. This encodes CASSVAQQVNTGELFF.

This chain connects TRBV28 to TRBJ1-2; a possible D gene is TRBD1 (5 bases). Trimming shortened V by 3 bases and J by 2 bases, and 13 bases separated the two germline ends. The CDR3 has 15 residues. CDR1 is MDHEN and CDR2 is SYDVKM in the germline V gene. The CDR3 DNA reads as TGTGCCAGCAGTTTTCTGGGGCGCCAAAACTATGGCTACACCTTC. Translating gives CASSFLGRQNYGYTF.

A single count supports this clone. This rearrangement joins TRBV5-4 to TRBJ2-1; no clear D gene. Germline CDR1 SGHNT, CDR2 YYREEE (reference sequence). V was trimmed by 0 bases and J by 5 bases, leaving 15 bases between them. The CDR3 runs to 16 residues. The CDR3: CASSLGSSTLNNEQFF. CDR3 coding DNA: TGTGCCAGCAGCTTGGGGAGCAGCACATTGAACAATGAGCAGTTCTTC.

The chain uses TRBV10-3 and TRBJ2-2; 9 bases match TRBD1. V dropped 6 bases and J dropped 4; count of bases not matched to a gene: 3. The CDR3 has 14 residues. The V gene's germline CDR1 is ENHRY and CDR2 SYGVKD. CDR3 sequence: CAISGTGTTGELFF. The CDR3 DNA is TGTGCCATCAGCGGGACAGGGACCACCGGGGAGCTGTTTTTT.

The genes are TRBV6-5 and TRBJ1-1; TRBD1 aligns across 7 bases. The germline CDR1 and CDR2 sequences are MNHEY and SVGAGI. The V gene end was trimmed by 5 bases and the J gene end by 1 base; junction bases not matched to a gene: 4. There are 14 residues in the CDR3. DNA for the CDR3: TGTGCCAGCAGTCGGGCAGGGGGGAACACTGAAGCTTTCTTT. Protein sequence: CASSRAGGNTEAFF.

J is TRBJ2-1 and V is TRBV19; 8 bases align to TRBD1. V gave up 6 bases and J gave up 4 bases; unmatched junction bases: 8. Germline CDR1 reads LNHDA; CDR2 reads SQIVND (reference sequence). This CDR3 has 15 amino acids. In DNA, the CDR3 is TGTGCCAGTAGCCGACAGGGGAAAGGGTACAATGAGCAGTTCTTC. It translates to CASSRQGKGYNEQFF.

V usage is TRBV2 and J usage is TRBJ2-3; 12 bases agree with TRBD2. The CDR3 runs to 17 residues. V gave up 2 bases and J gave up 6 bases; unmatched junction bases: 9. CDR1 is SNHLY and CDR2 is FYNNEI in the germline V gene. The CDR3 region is CASSERGLAGREDTQYF. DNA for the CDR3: TGTGCCAGCAGTGAAAGGGGACTAGCGGGTAGAGAGGATACGCAGTATTTT.

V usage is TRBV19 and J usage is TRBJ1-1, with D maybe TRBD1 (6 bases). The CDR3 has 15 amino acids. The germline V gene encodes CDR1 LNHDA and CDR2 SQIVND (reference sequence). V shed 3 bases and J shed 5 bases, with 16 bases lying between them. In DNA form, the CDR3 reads TGTGCCAGTAGTATCCCAGGGGCCTACGGGACTGAAGCTTTCTTT. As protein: CASSIPGAYGTEAFF.

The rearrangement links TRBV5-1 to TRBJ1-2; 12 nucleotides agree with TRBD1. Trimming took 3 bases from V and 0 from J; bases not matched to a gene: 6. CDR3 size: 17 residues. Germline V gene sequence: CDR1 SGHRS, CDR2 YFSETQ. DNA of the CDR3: TGCGCCAGCAGCTGGGGACAGGGGGCGTTAGCTAACTATGGCTACACCTTC. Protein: CASSWGQGALANYGYTF.

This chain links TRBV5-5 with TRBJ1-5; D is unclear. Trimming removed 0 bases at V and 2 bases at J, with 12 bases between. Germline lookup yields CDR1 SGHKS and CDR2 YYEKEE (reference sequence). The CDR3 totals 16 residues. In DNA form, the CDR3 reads TGTGCCAGCAGCTTGGACCACCTAGAGGGCAATCAGCCCCAGCATTTT. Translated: CASSLDHLEGNQPQHF.

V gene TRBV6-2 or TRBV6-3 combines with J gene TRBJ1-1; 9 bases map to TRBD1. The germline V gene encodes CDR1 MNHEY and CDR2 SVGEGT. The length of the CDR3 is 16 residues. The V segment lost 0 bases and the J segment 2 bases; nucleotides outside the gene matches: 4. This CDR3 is CASSYSQGALNTEAFF. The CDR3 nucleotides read TGTGCCAGCAGTTACTCACAGGGGGCACTCAACACTGAAGCTTTCTTT.

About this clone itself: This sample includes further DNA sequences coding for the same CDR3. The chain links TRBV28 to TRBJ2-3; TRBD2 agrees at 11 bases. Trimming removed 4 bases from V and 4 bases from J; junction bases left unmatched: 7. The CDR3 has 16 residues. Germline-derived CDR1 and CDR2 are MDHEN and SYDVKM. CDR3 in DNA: TGTGCCAGCAGTTCAATAGCGGGAGGGCCCCCAGATACGCAGTATTTT. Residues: CASSSIAGGPPDTQYF.

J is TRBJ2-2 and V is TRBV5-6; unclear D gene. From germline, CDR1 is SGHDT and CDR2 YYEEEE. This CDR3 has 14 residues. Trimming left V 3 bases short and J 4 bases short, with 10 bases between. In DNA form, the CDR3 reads TGTGCCAGCAGCTATTCTAGAGGCACCGGGGAGCTGTTTTTT. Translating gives CASSYSRGTGELFF.

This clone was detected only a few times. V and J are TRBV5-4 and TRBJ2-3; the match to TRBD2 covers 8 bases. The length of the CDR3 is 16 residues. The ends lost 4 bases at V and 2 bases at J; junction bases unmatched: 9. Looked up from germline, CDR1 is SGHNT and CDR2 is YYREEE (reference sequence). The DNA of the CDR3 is TGTGCCAGCAGCCCGACTAGCGACTCTTTCACAGATACGCAGTATTTT. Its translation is CASSPTSDSFTDTQYF.

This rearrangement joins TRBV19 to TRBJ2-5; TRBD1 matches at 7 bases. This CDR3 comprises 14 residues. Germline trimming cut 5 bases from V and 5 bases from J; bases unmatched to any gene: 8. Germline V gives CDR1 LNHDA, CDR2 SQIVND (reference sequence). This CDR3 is CASSVIQGQETQYF. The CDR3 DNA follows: TGTGCCAGTAGTGTAATACAGGGGCAGGAGACCCAGTACTTC.

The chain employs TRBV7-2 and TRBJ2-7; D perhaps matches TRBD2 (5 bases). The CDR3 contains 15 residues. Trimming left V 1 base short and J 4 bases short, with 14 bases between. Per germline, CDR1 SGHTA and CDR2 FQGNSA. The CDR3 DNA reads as TGTGCCAGCAGCTTAGGGACGGGGTTGGGTTACGAGCAGTACTTC. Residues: CASSLGTGLGYEQYF.

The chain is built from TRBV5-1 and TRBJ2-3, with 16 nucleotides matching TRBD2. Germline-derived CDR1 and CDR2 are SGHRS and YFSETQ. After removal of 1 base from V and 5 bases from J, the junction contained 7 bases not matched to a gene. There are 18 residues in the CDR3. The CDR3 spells CASSLPGLAGGPRDTQYF. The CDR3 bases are TGCGCCAGCAGCTTGCCGGGACTAGCGGGAGGGCCGCGAGATACGCAGTATTTT.

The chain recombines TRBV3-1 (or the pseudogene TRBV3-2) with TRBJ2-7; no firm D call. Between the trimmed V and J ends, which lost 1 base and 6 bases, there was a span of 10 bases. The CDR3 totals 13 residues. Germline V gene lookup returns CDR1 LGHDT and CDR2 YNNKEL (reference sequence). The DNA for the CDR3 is TGTGCCAGCAGCCAAGCCGCGTATTTCGAGCAGTACTTC. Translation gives CASSQAAYFEQYF.

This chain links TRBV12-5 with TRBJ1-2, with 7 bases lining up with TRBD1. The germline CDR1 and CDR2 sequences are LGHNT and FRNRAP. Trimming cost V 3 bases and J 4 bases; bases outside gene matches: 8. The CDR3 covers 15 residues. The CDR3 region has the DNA TGTGCTAGTGGTTTAGAACAGGGGTTTTTCTATGGCTACACCTTC. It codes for CASGLEQGFFYGYTF.

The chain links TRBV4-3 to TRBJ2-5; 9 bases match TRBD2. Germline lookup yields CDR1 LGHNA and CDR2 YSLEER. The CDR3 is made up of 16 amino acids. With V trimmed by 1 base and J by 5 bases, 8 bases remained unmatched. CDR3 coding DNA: TGCGCCAGCAGCCAAGGGCCCAGCGGGGGGAAGGAGACCCAGTACTTC. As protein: CASSQGPSGGKETQYF.

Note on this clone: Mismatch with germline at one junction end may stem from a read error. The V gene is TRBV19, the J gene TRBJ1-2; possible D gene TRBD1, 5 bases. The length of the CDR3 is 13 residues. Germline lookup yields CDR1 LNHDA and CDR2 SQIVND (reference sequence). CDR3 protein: CASSIGKPGDFSF. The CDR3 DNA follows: TGTGCCAGTAGTATCGGGAAACCGGGGGATTTTTCCTTC.

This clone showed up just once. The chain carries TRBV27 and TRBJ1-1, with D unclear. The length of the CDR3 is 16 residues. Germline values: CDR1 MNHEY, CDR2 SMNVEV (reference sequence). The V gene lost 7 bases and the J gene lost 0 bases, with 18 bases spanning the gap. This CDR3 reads CASNPPGKGLNTEAFF. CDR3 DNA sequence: TGTGCCAGCAACCCCCCGGGGAAGGGTTTGAACACTGAAGCTTTCTTT.

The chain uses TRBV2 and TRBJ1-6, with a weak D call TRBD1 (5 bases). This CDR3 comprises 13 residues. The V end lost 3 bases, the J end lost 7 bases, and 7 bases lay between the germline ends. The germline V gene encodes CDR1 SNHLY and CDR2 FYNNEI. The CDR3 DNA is TGTGCCAGCAGTGACAGGGCAAATTCACCCCTCCACTTT. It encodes CASSDRANSPLHF. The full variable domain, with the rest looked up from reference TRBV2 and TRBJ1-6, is EPEVTQTPSHQVTQMGQEVILRCVPISNHLYFYWYRQILGQKVEFLVSFYNNEISEKSEIFDDQFSVERPDGSNFTLKIRSTKLEDSAMYFCASSDRANSPLHFGNGTRLTVT.

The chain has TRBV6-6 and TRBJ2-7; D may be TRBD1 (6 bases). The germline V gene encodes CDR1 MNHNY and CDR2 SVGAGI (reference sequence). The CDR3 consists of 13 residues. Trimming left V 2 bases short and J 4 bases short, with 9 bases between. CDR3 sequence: CASSYPDSYEQYF. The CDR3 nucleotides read TGTGCCAGCAGTTACCCGGACAGTTACGAGCAGTACTTC.

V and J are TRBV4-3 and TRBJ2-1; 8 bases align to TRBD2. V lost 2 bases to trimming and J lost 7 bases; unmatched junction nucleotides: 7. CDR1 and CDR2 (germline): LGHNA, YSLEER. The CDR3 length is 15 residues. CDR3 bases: TGCGCCAGCAGCCAAATCGGGGGGGCCGGGAATGAGCAGTTCTTC. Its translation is CASSQIGGAGNEQFF.